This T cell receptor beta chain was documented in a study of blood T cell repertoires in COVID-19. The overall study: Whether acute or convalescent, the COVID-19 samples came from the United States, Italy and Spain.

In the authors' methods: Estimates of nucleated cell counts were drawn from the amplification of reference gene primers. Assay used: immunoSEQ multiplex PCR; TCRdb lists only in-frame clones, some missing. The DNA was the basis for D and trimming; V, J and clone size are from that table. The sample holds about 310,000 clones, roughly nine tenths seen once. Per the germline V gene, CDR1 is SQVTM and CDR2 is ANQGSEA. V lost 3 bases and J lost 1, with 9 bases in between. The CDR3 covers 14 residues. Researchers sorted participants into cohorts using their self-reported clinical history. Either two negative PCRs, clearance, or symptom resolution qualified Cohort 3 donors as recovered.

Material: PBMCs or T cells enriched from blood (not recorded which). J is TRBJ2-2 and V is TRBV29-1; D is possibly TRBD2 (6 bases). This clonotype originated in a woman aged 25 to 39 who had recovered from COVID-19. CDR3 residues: CSVDGGMNTGELFF. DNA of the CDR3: TGCAGCGTTGATGGCGGGATGAACACCGGGGAGCTGTTTTTT.